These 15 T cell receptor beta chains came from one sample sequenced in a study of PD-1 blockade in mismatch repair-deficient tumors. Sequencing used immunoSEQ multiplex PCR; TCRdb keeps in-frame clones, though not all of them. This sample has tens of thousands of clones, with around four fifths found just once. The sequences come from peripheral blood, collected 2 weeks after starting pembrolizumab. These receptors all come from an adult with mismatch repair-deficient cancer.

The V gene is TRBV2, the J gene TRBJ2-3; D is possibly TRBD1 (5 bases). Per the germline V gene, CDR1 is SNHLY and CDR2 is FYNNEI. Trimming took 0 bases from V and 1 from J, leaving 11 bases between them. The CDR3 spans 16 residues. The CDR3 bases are TGTGCCAGCAGTGAAGCGCAGGGCGGAGGCACAGATACGCAGTATTTT. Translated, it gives CASSEAQGGGTDTQYF. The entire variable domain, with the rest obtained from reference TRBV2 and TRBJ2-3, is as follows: EPEVTQTPSHQVTQMGQEVILRCVPISNHLYFYWYRQILGQKVEFLVSFYNNEISEKSEIFDDQFSVERPDGSNFTLKIRSTKLEDSAMYFCASSEAQGGGTDTQYFGPGTRLTVL.

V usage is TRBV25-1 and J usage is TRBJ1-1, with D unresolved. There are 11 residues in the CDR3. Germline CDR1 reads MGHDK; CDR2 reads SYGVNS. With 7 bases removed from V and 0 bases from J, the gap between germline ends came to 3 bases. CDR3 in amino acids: CASTLNTEAFF. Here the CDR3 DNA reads TGTGCCAGCACTCTGAACACTGAAGCTTTCTTT. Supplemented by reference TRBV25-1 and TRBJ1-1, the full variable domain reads EADIYQTPRYLVIGTGKKITLECSQTMGHDKMYWYQQDPGMELHLIHYSYGVNSTEKGDLSSESTVSRIRTEHFPLTLESARPSHTSQYLCASTLNTEAFFGQGTRLTVV.

The CDR3 DNA follows: TGTGCCAGCAGTCAGGGGTACAATGAGCAGTTCTTC. This encodes CASSQGYNEQFF. The chain recombines TRBV6-6 with TRBJ2-1, with D possibly being TRBD1 (6 bases). The germline V and J ends were trimmed by 5 bases and 4 bases, with 6 bases remaining between them. The CDR3 is 12 amino acids. Germline CDR1 MNHNY, CDR2 SVGAGI (reference sequence).

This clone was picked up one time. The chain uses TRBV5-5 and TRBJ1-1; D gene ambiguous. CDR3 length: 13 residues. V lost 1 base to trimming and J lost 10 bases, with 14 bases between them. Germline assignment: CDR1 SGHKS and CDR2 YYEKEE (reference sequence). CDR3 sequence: CASSLCIPSRAFF. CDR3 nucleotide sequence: TGTGCCAGCAGCTTGTGTATCCCTTCCCGAGCTTTCTTT.

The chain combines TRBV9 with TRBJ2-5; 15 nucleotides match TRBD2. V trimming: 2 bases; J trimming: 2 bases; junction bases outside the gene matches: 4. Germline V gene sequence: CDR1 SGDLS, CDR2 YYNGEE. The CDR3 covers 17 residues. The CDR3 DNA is TGTGCCAGCAGCGTTGGGACTAGCGGGGGGATTCAAGAGACCCAGTACTTC. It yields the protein CASSVGTSGGIQETQYF.

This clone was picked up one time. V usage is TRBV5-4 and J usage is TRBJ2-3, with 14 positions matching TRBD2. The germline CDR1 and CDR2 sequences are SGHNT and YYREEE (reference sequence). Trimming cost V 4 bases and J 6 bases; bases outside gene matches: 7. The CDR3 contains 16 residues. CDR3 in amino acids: CASSPGTSGRSDTQYF. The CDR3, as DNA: TGTGCCAGCAGCCCAGGGACTAGCGGGAGATCGGATACGCAGTATTTT.

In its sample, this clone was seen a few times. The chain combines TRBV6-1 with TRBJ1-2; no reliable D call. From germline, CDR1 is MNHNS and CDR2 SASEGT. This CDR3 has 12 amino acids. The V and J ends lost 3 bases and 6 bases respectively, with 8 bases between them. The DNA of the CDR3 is TGTGCCAGCAGTGAGCGGTTTAATGGCTACACCTTC. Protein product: CASSERFNGYTF.

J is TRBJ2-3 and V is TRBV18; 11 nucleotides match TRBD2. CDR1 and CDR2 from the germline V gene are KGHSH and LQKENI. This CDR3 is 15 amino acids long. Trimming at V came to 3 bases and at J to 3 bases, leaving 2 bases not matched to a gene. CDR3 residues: CASSPTSGETDTQYF. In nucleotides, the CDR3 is TGTGCCAGCTCACCGACTAGCGGGGAAACAGATACGCAGTATTTT.

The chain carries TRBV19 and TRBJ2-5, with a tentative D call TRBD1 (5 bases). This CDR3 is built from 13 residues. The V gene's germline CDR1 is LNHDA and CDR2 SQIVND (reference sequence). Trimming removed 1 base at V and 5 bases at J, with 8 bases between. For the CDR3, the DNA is TGTGCCAGTAGTATAGTAGGGGCGGAGACCCAGTACTTC. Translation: CASSIVGAETQYF.

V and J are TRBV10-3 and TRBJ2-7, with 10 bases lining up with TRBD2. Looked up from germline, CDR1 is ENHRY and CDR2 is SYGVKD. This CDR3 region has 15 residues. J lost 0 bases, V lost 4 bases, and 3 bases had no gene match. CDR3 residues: CAISAASGSSYEQYF. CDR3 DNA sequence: TGTGCCATCAGTGCGGCTAGCGGGAGCTCCTACGAGCAGTACTTC.

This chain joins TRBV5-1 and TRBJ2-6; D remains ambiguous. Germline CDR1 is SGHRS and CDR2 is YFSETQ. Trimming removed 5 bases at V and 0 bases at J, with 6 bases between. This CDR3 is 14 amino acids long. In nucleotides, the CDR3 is TGCGCCAGCAGACAGACCTCTGGGGCCAACGTCCTGACTTTC. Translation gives CASRQTSGANVLTF.

The CDR3 DNA is TGTGCCGGGGGGGAGTATAGCAATCAGCCCCAGCATTTT. This sequence encodes CAGGEYSNQPQHF. This rearrangement joins TRBV19 to TRBJ1-5, with TRBD1 as a possible D gene (5 bases). The CDR3 runs 13 residues. Per germline, CDR1 LNHDA and CDR2 SQIVND (reference sequence). The germline V and J ends were trimmed by 11 bases and 0 bases, with 11 bases remaining between them.

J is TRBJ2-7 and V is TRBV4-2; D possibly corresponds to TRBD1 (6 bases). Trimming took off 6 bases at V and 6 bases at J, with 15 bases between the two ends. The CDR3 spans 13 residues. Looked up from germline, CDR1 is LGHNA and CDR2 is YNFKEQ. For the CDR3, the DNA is TGTGCCAGCAGTACGTACAGGGATGGCGAGCAGTACTTC. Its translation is CASSTYRDGEQYF.

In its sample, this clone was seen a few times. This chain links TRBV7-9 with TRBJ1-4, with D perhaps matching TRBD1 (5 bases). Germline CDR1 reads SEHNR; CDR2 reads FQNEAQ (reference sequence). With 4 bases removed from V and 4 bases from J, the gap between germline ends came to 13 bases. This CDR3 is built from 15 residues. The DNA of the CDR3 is TGTGCCAGCAGCTGGGCCACCGACAGTAATGAAAAACTGTTTTTT. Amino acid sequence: CASSWATDSNEKLFF.

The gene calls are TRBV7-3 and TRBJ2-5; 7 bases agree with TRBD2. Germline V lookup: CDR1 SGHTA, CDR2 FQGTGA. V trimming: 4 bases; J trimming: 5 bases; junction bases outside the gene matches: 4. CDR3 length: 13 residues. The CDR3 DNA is TGTGCCAGCAGCTCCCTCGGGGGGGAGACCCAGTACTTC. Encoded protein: CASSSLGGETQYF. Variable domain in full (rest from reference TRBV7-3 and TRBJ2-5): GAGVSQTPSNKVTEKGKYVELRCDPISGHTALYWYRQSLGQGPEFLIYFQGTGAADDSGLPNDRFFAVRPEGSVSTLKIQRTERGDSAVYLCASSSLGGETQYFGPGTRLLVL.